Listed below are T cell receptor beta chains from one sample, sequenced in a study of T cell responses to AZD1222 COVID-19 vaccine. Sequencing was performed with immunoSEQ multiplex PCR; in TCRdb, only in-frame clones are kept and a portion is missing. Seen here are 200,000 to 250,000 clones, just over 90% observed once, and the top ten hold roughly 1%. Specimen: peripheral blood, collected on day 0 of MenACWY control vaccination. The source of these receptors is an adult in good health. Both conserved end residues are part of each CDR3. A clone size is listed for some rows: how often the clone was seen (once, few, many), or a class if it is expanded.

j_call: TRBJ2-5; v_call: TRBV24-1; clone_size: once; cdr3_aa: CATSDTMLQETQYF
j_call: TRBJ2-7; v_call: TRBV5-1; clone_size: NA; cdr3_aa: CASSVGGSEQYF
j_call: TRBJ1-3; v_call: TRBV30; clone_size: NA; cdr3_aa: CAWGRDPGNTIYF
j_call: TRBJ2-5; v_call: TRBV2; clone_size: NA; cdr3_aa: CASSVGSGAETQYF
j_call: TRBJ1-3; v_call: TRBV5-1; clone_size: NA; cdr3_aa: CASSLGHRGGGNTIYF
j_call: TRBJ1-5; v_call: TRBV12-3/TRBV12-4; clone_size: once; cdr3_aa: CASSSWGPQHF
j_call: TRBJ1-3; v_call: TRBV6-6; clone_size: NA; cdr3_aa: CASSQTTSGNTIYF
j_call: TRBJ1-6; v_call: TRBV14; clone_size: NA; cdr3_aa: CASSRTANSPLHF
j_call: TRBJ1-2; v_call: TRBV4-2; clone_size: NA; cdr3_aa: CASSQGDRVDGYTF
j_call: TRBJ1-5; v_call: TRBV19; clone_size: NA; cdr3_aa: CASSLNLNSNQPQHF
j_call: TRBJ1-1; v_call: TRBV18; clone_size: NA; cdr3_aa: CASSLGTDLVGTEAFF
j_call: TRBJ1-1; v_call: TRBV3-1/TRBV3-2; clone_size: NA; cdr3_aa: CASSLAGRLQNTEAFF
j_call: TRBJ1-2; v_call: TRBV4-2; clone_size: NA; cdr3_aa: CASSQGAGTGYGYTF
j_call: TRBJ1-2; v_call: TRBV5-1; clone_size: once; cdr3_aa: CASSSGEPYGYTF